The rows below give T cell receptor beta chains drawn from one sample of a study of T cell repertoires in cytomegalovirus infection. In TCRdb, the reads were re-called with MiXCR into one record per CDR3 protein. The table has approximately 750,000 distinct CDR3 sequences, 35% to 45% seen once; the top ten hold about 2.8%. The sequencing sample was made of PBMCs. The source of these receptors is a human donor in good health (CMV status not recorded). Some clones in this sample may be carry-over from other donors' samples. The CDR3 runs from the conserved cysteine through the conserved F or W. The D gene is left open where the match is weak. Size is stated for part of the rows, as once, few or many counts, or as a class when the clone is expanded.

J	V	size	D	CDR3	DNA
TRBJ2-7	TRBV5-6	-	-	CASSLIPGDYEQYF	TGTGCCAGCAGCTTAATTCCAGGAGACTACGAGCAGTACTTC
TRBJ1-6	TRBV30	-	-	CAWMLGGGNSPLHF	TGTGCCTGGATGTTGGGCGGGGGTAATTCACCCCTCCACTTT
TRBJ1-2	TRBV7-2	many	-	CASSQLPTGLGLGYTF	TGTGCCAGCAGCCAACTCCCAACGGGGCTTGGGCTTGGCTACACCTTC
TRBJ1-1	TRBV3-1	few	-	CASSPMFVRNTEAFF	TGTGCCAGCAGCCCTATGTTTGTCAGAAACACTGAAGCTTTCTTT
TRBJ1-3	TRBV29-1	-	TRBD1	CSVAGQGGNTIYF	TGCAGCGTCGCGGGACAGGGTGGAAACACCATATATTTT
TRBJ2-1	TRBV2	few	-	CASKGREEQFF	TGTGCCAGCAAGGGAAGGGAAGAGCAGTTCTTC
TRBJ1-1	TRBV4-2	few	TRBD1	CASRLLQGTRQAFF	TGTGCCAGCAGACTACTACAGGGGACCCGTCAAGCTTTCTTT
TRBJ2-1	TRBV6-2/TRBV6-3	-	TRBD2	CASSSTRGGGRDEQFF	TGTGCCAGCAGTTCCACTCGGGGGGGGGGTCGAGATGAGCAGTTCTTC
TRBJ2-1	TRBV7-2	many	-	CASSVSANEQFF	TGTGCCAGCAGCGTTAGCGCGAATGAGCAGTTCTTC
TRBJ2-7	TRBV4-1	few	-	CASSQETLPYEQYF	TGCGCCAGCAGCCAGGAGACTCTTCCCTACGAGCAGTACTTC
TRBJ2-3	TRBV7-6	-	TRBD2	CASSRGLAGGYTQYF	TGTGCCAGCAGCCGAGGACTAGCGGGAGGATATACGCAGTATTTT
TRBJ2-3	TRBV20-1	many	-	CSASGGRGRDTQYF	TGCAGTGCTAGTGGAGGAAGGGGGAGGGATACGCAGTATTTT
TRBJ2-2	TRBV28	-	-	CASRPGTVTGELFF	TGTGCCAGCAGACCCGGGACGGTCACCGGGGAGCTGTTTTTT
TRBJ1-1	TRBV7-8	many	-	CASSLDWGAAEAFF	TGTGCCAGCAGCTTAGACTGGGGGGCCGCTGAAGCTTTCTTT
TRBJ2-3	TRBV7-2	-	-	CASKGPTLYF	TGTGCCAGCAAGGGCCCTACGCTGTATTTT
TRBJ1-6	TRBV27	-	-	CASRIGTSLNSPLHF	TGTGCCAGCAGAATAGGGACCTCGTTGAATTCACCCCTCCACTTT
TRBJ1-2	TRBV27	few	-	CASSAYSERYGYTF	TGTGCCAGCAGTGCTTACAGTGAGAGATATGGCTACACCTTC
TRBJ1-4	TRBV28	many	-	CASRMDGELNEKLFF	TGTGCCAGCAGAATGGACGGCGAGCTTAATGAAAAACTGTTTTTT
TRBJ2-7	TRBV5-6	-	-	CASSAVERHEQYF	TGTGCCAGCAGCGCGGTCGAGCGACACGAGCAGTACTTC
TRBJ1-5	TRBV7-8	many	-	CASSLEGVYSNQPQHF	TGTGCCAGCAGCTTAGAGGGAGTCTATAGCAATCAGCCCCAGCATTTT
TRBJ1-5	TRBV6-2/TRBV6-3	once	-	CASSSSLQGGNQPQHF	TGTGCCAGCAGTTCCTCTTTACAGGGTGGCAATCAGCCCCAGCATTTT
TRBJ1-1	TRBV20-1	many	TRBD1	CSAERDRGETEAFF	TGCAGTGCTGAGCGGGACAGGGGCGAGACTGAAGCTTTCTTT
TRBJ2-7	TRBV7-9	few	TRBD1	CASSDWDRGYEQYF	TGTGCCAGCAGCGATTGGGACAGGGGCTACGAGCAGTACTTC
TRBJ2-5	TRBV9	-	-	CASSVGVHQETQYF	TGTGCCAGCAGCGTTGGGGTCCACCAAGAGACCCAGTACTTC
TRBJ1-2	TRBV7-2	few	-	CASSSFQGVDGYTF	TGTGCCAGCAGCTCATTTCAGGGTGTAGATGGCTACACCTTC
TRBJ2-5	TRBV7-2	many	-	CASSLVGVETQYF	TGTGCCAGCAGCTTAGTGGGGGTGGAGACCCAGTACTTC
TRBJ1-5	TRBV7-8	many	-	CASSERFEGRRPQHF	TGTGCCAGCAGCGAGCGGTTCGAGGGGCGGAGGCCCCAGCATTTT
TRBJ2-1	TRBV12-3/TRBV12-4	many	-	CASSQGVGFVNEQFF	TGTGCCAGCAGCCAGGGTGTTGGTTTCGTTAATGAGCAGTTCTTC
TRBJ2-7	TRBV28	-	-	CASGKNYYEQYF	TGTGCCAGCGGCAAGAATTATTACGAGCAGTACTTC
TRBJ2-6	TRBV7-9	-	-	CASSPWRAGANVLTF	TGTGCCAGCAGCCCCTGGCGGGCTGGGGCCAACGTCCTGACTTTC
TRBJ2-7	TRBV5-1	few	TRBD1	CASSLAPTGGSSGSYEQYF	TGCGCCAGCAGCTTGGCCCCAACAGGGGGTAGCAGCGGGTCCTACGAGCAGTACTTC
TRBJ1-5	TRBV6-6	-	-	CASSSGSRWVGVDDSNQPQHF	TGTGCCAGCAGTTCAGGAAGCCGTTGGGTAGGGGTAGACGATAGCAATCAGCCCCAGCATTTT
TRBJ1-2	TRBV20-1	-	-	CSAKSWGPYGYTF	TGCAGTGCCAAATCTTGGGGGCCCTATGGCTACACCTTC
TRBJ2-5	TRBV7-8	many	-	CASSSDPSRQETQYF	TGTGCCAGCAGCTCGGATCCCTCTAGGCAAGAGACCCAGTACTTC
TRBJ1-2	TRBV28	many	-	CASSTHGRSQVTYGYTF	TGTGCCAGCAGTACCCATGGCCGATCACAGGTTACCTATGGCTACACCTTC
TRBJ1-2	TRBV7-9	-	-	CASSPPLVTAEHFYGYTF	TGTGCCAGCAGCCCCCCCCTCGTTACAGCCGAACACTTCTATGGCTACACCTTC
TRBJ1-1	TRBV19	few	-	CASSSGTRRDMNTEAFF	TGTGCCAGTAGTTCAGGGACCAGGCGGGATATGAACACTGAAGCTTTCTTT